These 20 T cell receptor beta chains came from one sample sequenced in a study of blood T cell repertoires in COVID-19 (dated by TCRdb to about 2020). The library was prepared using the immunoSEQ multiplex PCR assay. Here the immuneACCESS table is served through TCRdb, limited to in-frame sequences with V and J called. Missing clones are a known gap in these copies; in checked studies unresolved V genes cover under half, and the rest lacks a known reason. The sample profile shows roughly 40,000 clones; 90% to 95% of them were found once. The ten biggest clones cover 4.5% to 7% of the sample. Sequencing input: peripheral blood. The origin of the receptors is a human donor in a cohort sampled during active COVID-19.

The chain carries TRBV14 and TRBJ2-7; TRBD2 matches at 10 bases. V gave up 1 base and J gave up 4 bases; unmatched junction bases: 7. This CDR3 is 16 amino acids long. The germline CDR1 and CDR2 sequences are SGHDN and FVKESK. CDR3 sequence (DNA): TGTGCCAGCAGCCAAGTGGGTCTAGCGGGAGCATACGAGCAGTACTTC. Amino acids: CASSQVGLAGAYEQYF.

CDR3 residues: CASRSRDFSYNEQFF. The CDR3 nucleotides are TGTGCCAGCAGATCCCGGGATTTCTCCTACAATGAGCAGTTCTTC. The chain recombines TRBV7-2 with TRBJ2-1; tentative D call: TRBD2 (5 bases). In germline, CDR1 is SGHTA, CDR2 FQGNSA. The CDR3 extends over 15 amino acids. Between the trimmed V and J ends, which lost 6 bases and 0 bases, there was a span of 12 bases.

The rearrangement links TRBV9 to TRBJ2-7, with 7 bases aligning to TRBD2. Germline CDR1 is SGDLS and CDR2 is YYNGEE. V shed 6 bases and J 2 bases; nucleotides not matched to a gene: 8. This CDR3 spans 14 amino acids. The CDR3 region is CASTQGRETYEQYF. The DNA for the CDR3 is TGTGCCAGCACCCAAGGGAGGGAAACCTACGAGCAGTACTTC.

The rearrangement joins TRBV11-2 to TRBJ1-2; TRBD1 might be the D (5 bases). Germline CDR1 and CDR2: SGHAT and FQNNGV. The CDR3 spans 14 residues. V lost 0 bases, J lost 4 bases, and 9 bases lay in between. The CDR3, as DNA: TGTGCCAGCAGCTTAGATCAGGGAACCTATGGCTACACCTTC. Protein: CASSLDQGTYGYTF.

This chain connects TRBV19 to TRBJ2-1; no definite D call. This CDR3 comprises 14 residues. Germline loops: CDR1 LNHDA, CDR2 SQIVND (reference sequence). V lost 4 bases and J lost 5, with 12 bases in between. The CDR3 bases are TGTGCCAGTAGTAAGTCGCGGCCAGACAATGAGCAGTTCTTC. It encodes CASSKSRPDNEQFF.

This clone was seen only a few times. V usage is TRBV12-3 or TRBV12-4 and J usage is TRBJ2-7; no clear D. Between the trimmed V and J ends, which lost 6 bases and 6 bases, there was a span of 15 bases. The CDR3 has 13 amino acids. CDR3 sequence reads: CASSLAHRVEQYF. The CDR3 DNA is TGTGCCAGCAGCCTCGCCCACCGGGTCGAGCAGTACTTC.

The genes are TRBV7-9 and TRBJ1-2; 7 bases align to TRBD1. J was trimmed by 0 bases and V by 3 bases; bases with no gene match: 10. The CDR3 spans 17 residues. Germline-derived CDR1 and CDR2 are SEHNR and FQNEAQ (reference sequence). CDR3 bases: TGTGCCAGCAGCTTGGAACAGGGGACGGGTCCTAACTATGGCTACACCTTC. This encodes CASSLEQGTGPNYGYTF.

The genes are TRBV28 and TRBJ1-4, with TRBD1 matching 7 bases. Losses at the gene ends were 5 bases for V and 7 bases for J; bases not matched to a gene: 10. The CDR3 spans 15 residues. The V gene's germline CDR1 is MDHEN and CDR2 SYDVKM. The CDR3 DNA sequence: TGTGCCAGCAGTGCCACGACAGGGTCTTTTGAAAAACTGTTTTTT. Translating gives CASSATTGSFEKLFF.

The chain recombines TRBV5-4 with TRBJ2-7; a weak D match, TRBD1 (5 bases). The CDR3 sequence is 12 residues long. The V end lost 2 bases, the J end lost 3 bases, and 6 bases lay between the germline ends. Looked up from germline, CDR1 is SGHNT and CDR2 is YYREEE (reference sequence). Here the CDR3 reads CASSFDSYEQYF. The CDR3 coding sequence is TGTGCCAGCAGCTTCGACAGCTACGAGCAGTACTTC.

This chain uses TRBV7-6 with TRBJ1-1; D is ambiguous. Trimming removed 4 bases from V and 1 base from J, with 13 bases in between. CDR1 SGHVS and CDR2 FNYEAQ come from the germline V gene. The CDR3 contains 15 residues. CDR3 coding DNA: TGTGCCAGCAGCTCCAGAGGGCCAAGGAACACTGAAGCTTTCTTT. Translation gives CASSSRGPRNTEAFF.

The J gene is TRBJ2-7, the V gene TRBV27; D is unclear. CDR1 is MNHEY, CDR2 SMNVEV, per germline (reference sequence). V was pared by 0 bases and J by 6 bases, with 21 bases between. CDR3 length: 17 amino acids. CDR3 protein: CASSLSRFERVPGEQYF. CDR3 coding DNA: TGTGCCAGCAGTTTATCGCGCTTTGAACGGGTACCCGGCGAGCAGTACTTC.

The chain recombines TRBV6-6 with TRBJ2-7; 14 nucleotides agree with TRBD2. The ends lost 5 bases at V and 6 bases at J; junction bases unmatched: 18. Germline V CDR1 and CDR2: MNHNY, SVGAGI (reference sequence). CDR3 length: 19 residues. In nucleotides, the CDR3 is TGTGCCAGCAGTCCCCTCAAACGAAGACTAGCGGGAGGGCCCCTCGAGCAGTACTTC. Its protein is CASSPLKRRLAGGPLEQYF.

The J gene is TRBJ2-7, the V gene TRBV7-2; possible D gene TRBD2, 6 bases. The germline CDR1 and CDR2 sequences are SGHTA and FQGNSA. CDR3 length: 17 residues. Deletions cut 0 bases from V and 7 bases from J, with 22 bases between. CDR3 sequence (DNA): TGTGCCAGCAGCTTAGCCGGGAGCGCCGTCATGCTCAGGGAGCAGTACTTC. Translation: CASSLAGSAVMLREQYF.

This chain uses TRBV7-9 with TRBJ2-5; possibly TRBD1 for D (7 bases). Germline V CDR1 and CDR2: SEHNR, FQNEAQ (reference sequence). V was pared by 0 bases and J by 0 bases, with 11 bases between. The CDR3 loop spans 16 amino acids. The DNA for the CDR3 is TGTGCCAGCAGCTTAGCTGCAGGGGGGAACCAAGAGACCCAGTACTTC. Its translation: CASSLAAGGNQETQYF.

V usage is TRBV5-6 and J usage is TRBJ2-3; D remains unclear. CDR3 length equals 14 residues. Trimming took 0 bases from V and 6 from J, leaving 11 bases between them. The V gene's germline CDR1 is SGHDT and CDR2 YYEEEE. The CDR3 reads CASSLVEVRDTQYF. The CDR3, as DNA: TGTGCCAGCAGCTTGGTCGAAGTGCGGGATACGCAGTATTTT.

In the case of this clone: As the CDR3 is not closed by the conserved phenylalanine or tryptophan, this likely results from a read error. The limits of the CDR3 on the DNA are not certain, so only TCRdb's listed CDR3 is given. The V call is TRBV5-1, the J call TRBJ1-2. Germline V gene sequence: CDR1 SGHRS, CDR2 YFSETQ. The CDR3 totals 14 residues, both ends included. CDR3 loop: CASSEQPGVSAKSL.

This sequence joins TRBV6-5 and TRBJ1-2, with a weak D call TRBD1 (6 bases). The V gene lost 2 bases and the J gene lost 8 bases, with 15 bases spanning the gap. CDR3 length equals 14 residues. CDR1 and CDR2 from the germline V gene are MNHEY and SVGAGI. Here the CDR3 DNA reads TGTGCCAGCAGTTACCGGTCAGGGGCTGAAGGCTACACCTTC. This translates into CASSYRSGAEGYTF.

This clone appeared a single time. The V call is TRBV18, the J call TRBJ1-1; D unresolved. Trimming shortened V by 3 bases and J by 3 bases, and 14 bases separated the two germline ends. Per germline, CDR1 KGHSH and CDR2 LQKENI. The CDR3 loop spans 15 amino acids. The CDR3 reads CASSPKGEWDTEAFF. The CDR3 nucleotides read TGTGCCAGCTCACCGAAAGGAGAGTGGGACACTGAAGCTTTCTTT.

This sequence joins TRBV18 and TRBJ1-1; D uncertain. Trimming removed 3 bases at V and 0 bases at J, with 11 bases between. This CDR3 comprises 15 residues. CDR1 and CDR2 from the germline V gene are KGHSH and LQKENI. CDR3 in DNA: TGTGCCAGCTCACCCGACTTAGTAATGAACACTGAAGCTTTCTTT. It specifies CASSPDLVMNTEAFF.

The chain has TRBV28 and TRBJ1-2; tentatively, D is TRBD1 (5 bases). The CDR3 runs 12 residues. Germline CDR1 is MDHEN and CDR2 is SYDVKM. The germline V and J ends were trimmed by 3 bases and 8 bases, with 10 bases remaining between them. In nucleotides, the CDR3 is TGTGCCAGCAGTTTTAGGGGCGGCGGCTACACCTTC. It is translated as CASSFRGGGYTF.